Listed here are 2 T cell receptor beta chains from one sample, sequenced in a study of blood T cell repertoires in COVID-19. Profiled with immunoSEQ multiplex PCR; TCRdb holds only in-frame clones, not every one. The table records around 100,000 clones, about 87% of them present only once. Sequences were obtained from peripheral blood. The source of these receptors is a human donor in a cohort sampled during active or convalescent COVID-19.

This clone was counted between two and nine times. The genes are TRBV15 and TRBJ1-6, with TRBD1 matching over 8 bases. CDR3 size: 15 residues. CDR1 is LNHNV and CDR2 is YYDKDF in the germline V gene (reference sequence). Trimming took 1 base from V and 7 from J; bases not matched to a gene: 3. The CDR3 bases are TGTGCCACCAGCAGAGCGACAGGGGTAAATTCACCCCTCCACTTT. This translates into CATSRATGVNSPLHF.

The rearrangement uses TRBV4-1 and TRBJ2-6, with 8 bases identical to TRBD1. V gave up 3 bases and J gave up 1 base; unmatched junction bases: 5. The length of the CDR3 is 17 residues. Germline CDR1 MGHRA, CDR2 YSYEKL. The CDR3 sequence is CASSQDDRGSGANVLTF. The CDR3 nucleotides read TGCGCCAGCAGCCAGGACGACAGGGGTTCTGGGGCCAACGTCCTGACTTTC.